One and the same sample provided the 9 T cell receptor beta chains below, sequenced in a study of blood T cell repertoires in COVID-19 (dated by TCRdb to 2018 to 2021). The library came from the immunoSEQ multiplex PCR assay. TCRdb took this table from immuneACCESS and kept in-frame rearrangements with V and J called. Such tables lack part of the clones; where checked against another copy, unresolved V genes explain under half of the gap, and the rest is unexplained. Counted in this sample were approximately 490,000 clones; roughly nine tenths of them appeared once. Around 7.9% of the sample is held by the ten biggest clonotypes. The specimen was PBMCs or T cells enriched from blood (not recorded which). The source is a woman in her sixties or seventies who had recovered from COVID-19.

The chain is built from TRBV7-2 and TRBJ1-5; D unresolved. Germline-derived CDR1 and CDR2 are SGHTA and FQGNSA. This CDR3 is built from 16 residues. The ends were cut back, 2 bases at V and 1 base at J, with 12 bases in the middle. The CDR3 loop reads CASSLFSSGSNQPQHF. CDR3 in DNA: TGTGCCAGCAGCTTATTTTCTTCTGGCAGCAATCAGCCCCAGCATTTT.

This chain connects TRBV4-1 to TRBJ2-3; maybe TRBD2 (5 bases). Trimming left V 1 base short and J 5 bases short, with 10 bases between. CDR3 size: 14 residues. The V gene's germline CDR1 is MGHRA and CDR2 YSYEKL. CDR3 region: CASSQVLAIDTQYF. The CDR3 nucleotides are TGCGCCAGCAGCCAAGTTCTAGCTATAGATACGCAGTATTTT.

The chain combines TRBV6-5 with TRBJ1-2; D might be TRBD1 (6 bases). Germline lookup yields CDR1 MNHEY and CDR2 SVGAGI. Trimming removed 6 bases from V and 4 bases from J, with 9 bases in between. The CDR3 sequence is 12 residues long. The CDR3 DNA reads TGTGCCAGCAGCCCAGGGGTCTATGGCTACACCTTC. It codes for CASSPGVYGYTF.

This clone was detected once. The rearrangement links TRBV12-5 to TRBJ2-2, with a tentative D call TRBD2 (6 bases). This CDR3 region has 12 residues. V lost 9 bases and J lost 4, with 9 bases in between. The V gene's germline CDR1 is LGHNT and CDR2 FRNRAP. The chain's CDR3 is CASGGVTGELFF. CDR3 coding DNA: TGTGCTAGCGGGGGAGTCACCGGGGAGCTGTTTTTT.

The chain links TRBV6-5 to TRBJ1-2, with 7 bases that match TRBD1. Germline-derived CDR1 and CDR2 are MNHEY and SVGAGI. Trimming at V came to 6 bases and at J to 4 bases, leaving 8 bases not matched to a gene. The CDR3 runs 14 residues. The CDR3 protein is CASSRTGEVYGYTF. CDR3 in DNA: TGTGCCAGCAGCCGAACAGGGGAGGTCTATGGCTACACCTTC.

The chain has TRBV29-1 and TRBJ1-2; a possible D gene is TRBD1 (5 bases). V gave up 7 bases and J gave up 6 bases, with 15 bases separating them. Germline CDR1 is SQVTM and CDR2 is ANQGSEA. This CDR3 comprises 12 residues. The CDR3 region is CSGGRVGDGYTF. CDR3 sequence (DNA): TGCAGCGGGGGGAGGGTCGGAGATGGCTACACCTTC.

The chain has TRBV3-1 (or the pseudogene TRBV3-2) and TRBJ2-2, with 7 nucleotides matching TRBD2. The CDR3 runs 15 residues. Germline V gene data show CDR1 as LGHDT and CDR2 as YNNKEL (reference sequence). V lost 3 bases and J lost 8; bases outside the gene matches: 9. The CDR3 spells CASSQAPAGIGELFF. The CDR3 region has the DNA TGTGCCAGCAGCCAGGCCCCAGCGGGGATAGGGGAGCTGTTTTTT.

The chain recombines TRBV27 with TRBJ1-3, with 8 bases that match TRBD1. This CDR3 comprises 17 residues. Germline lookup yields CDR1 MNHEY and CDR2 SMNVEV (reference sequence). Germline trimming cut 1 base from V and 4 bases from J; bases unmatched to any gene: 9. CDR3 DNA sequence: TGTGCCAGCAGTTTATTAAACCCAGGGGGCACCGGAAACACCATATATTTT. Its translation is CASSLLNPGGTGNTIYF.

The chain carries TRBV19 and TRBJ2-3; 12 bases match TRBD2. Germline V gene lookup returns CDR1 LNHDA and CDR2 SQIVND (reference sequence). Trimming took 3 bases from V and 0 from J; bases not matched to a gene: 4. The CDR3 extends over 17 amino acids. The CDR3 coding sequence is TGTGCCAGTAGTATCGGACTAGCGGGGCTAAGCACAGATACGCAGTATTTT. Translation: CASSIGLAGLSTDTQYF.